The sequence of this T cell receptor beta chain was determined in a study of cytomegalovirus exposure and HLA in healthy donors. The CDR3 runs to 15 residues. The V and J ends lost 3 bases and 4 bases respectively, with 16 bases between them. Germline CDR1 reads MGHRA; CDR2 reads YSYEKL. The PCR made use of 60 Vbeta and 13 Jbeta primers. Method: immunoSEQ multiplex PCR; TCRdb's copy keeps in-frame clones and lacks some. The sample's table shows over 120,000 clones. The sequenced material came from PBMCs. The chain joins TRBV4-1 to TRBJ2-7, with D perhaps TRBD2 (6 bases). This receptor was identified in a male donor in good health and CMV-seronegative. This chain's CDR3 is CASSQETSSRYEQYF. The CDR3, as DNA: TGCGCCAGCAGCCAGGAGACTAGTTCCCGGTACGAGCAGTACTTC.